This T cell receptor (beta chain) derives from a study of glioma-infiltrating T cells after dendritic cell vaccination. At the level of the study: Treatment, given 2003 to 2012, was autologous tumor lysate-pulsed dendritic cell vaccination.

TCRB CDR3 was amplified from 2 ug genomic DNA or less. The protocol was immunoSEQ multiplex PCR, while the TCRdb copy is restricted to in-frame clones and leaves out a portion. The sample yields around 96,000 clones, 79% seen once. Comment on this clone: What it binds is unknown.

Broader study findings: Higher pretreatment TIL content predicted longer progression-free time and survival.

Trimming took 5 bases from V and 9 from J; bases not matched to a gene: 2. The germline V gene has CDR1 MNHEY and CDR2 SMNVEV (reference sequence). The CDR3 is 13 residues long. The clonotype comes from a human donor with glioblastoma. Specimen: blood, collected before dendritic cell vaccination. V gene TRBV27 combines with J gene TRBJ2-1; 12 bases agree with TRBD2. The CDR3: CASSRLAGVEQFF. CDR3 nucleotide sequence: TGTGCCAGCAGTAGACTAGCGGGAGTTGAGCAGTTCTTC.